This T cell receptor (beta chain) comes out of a study of control samples from healthy donors and cancer patients. The CDR3 consists of 14 residues. Trimming removed 5 bases from V and 6 bases from J; junction bases left unmatched: 6. Germline V lookup: CDR1 LNHDA, CDR2 SQIVND (reference sequence). Profiling relied on immunoSEQ multiplex PCR, and the TCRdb table lists in-frame clones only, not all of them. The data show approximately 150,000 clones, roughly 94% seen once. The sequencing input was PBMCs. The sequence was collected from a man aged 55 to 70 with colorectal cancer. J is TRBJ1-4 and V is TRBV19, with 7 bases that match TRBD1. Here the CDR3 reads CASSLPQGYEKLFF. The CDR3 DNA sequence: TGTGCCAGTAGTCTTCCACAGGGGTATGAAAAACTGTTTTTT.